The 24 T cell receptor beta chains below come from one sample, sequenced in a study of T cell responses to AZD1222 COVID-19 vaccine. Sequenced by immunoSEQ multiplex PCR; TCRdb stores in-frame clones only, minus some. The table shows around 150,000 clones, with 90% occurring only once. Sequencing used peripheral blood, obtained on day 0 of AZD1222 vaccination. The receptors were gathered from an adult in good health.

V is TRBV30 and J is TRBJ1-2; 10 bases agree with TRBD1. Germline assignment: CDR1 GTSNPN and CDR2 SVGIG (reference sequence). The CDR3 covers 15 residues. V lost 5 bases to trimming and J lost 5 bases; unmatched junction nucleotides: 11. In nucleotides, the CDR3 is TGTGCCTGGGAAGACATCCGGGACAGGGGTTATGGCTACACCTTC. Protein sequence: CAWEDIRDRGYGYTF.

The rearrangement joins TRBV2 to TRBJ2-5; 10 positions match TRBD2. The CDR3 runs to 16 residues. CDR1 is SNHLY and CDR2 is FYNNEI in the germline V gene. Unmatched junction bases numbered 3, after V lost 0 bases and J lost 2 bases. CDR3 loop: CASSEALSGGQETQYF. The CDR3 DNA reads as TGTGCCAGCAGTGAAGCGCTTAGCGGGGGGCAAGAGACCCAGTACTTC.

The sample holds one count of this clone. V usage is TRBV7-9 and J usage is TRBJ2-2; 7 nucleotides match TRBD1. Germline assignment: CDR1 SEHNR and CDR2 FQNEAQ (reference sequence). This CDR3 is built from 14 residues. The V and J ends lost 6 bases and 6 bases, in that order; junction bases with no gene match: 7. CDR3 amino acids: CASRSTTGAGELFF. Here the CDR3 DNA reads TGTGCCAGCAGATCAACTACAGGGGCCGGGGAGCTGTTTTTT.

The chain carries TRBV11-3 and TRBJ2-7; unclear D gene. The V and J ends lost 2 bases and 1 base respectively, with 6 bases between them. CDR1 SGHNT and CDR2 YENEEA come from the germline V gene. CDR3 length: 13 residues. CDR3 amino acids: CASSLRVSYEQYF. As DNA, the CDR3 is TGTGCCAGCAGCTTACGGGTTTCCTACGAGCAGTACTTC.

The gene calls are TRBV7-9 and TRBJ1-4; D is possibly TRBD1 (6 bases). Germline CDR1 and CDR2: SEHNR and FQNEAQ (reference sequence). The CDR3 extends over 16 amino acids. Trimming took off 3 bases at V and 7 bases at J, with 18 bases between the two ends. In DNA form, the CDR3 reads TGTGCCAGCAGCTTGATCCTAGGGGGTGGTGGTGAAAAACTGTTTTTT. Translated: CASSLILGGGGEKLFF.

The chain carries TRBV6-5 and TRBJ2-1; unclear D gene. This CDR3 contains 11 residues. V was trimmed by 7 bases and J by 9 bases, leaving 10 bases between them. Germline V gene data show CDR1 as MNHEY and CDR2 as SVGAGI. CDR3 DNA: TGTGCCAGCATTTTCGGACCTGAGCAGTTCTTC. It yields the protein CASIFGPEQFF.

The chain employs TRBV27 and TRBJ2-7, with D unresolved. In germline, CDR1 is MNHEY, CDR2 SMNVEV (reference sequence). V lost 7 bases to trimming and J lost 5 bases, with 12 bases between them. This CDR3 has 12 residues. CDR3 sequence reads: CASTLKGHEQYF. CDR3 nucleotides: TGTGCCAGCACCCTAAAGGGCCACGAGCAGTACTTC.

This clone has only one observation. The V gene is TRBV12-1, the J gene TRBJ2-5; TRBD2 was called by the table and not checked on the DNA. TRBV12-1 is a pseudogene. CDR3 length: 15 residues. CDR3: CASSPLAGDRGTQYF. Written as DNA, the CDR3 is TGTGCCAGCAGCCCACTAGCGGGCGACCGGGGGACCCAGTACTTC.

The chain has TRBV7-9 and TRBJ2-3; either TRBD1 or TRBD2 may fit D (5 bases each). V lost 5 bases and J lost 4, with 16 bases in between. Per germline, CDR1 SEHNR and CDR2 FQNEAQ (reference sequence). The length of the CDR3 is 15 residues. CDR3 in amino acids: CASSGTGRVADTQYF. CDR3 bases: TGTGCCAGCAGCGGGACGGGGCGGGTCGCAGATACGCAGTATTTT.

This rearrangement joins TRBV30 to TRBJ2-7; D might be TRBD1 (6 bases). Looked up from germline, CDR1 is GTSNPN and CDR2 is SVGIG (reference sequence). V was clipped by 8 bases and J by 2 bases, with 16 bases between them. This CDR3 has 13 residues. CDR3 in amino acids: CASGGQSAYEQYF. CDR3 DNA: TGTGCCAGCGGTGGACAGTCCGCCTACGAGCAGTACTTC.

CDR3 sequence: CASSDPQEGLDEKLFF. The CDR3 DNA sequence: TGTGCCAGCAGCGACCCTCAGGAGGGCCTGGATGAAAAACTGTTTTTT. The genes are TRBV9 and TRBJ1-4; no clear D gene. Germline CDR1 reads SGDLS; CDR2 reads YYNGEE. Trimming removed 3 bases at V and 6 bases at J, with 18 bases between. The CDR3 has 16 amino acids.

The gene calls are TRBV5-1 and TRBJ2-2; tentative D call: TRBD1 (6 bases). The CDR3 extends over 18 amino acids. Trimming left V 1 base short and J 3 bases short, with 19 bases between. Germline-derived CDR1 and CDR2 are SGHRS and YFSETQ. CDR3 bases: TGCGCCAGCAGCTTGAGACCCAGGGGATATGCGGACACCGGGGAGCTGTTTTTT. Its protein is CASSLRPRGYADTGELFF.

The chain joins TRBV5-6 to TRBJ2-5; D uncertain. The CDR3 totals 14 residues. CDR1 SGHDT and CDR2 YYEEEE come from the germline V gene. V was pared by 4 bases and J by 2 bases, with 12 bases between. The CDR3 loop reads CASSLRALQETQYF. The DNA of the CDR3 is TGTGCCAGCAGCCTTAGGGCATTACAAGAGACCCAGTACTTC.

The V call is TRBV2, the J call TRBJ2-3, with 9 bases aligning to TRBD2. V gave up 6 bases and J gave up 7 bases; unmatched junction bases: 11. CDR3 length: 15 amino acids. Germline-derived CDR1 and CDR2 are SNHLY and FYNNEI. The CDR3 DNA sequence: TGTGCCAGCAGCCGGAGCGGGGGGAGCTTGAATACGCAGTATTTT. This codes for CASSRSGGSLNTQYF.

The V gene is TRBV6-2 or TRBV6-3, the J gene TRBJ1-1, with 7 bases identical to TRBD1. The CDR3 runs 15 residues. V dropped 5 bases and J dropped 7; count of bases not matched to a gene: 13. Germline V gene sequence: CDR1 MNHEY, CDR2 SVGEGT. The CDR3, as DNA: TGTGCCAGCAGTGATCGACAGGGAAGGAGGGATGAAGCTTTCTTT. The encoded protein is CASSDRQGRRDEAFF.

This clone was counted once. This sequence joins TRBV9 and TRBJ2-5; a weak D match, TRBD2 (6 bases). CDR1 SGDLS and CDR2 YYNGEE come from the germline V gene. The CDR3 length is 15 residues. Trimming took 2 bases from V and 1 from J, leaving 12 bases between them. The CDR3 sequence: CASSVGWDFQETQYF. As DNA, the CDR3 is TGTGCCAGCAGCGTCGGATGGGACTTCCAAGAGACCCAGTACTTC.

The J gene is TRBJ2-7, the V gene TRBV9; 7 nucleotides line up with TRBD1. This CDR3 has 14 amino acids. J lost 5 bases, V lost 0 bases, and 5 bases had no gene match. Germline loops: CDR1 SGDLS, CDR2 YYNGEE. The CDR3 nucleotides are TGTGCCAGCAGCGTAGGACAGGGTTCGGACGAGCAGTACTTC. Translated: CASSVGQGSDEQYF.

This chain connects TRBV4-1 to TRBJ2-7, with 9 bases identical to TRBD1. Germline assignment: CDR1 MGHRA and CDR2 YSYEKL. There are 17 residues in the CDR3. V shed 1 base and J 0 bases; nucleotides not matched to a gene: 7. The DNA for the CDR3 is TGCGCCAGCAGCCAAGTAAAGCCGGGACAGGGCTCCTACGAGCAGTACTTC. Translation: CASSQVKPGQGSYEQYF.

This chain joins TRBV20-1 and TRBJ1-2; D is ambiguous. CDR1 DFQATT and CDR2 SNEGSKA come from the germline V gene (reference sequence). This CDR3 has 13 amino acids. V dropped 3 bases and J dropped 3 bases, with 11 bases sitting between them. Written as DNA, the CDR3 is TGCAGTGCTAGTTTGGCGCGAGACTATGGCTACACCTTC. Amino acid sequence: CSASLARDYGYTF.

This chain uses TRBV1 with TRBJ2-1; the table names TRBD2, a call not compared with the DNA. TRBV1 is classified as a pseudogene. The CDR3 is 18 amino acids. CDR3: CTSSQGIWEREHYNEQFF. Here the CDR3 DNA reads TGCACCAGCAGCCAAGGAATATGGGAGCGGGAGCACTACAATGAGCAGTTCTTC.

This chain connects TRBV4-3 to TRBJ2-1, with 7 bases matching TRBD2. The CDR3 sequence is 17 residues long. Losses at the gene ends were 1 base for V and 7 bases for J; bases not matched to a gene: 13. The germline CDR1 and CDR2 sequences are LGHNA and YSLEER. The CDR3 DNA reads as TGCGCCAGCAGCCAAGGGGGCTCGGGCGGGAGATTGAATGAGCAGTTCTTC. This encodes CASSQGGSGGRLNEQFF.

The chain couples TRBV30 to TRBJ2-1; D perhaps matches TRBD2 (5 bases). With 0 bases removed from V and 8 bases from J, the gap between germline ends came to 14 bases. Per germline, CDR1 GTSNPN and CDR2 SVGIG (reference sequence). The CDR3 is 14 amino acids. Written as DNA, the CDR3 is TGTGCCTGGAGTGTTCTCGACCCGCGGGATGAGCAGTTCTTC. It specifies CAWSVLDPRDEQFF.

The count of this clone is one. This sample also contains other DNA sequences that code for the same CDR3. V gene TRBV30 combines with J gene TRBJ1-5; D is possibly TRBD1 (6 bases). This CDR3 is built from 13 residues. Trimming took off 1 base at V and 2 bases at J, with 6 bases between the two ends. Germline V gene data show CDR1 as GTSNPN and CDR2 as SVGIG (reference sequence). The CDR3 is CAWSGQGNQPQHF. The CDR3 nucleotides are TGTGCCTGGAGTGGACAGGGCAATCAGCCCCAGCATTTT.

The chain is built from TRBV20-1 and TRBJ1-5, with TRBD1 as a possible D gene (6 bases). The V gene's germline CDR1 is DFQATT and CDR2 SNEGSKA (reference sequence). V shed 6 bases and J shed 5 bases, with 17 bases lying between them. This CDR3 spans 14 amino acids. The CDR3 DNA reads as TGCAGTGCAAGTACAGGGAGCACCGATCAGCCCCAGCATTTT. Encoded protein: CSASTGSTDQPQHF.